Listed here are 27 T cell receptor beta chains from one sample, sequenced in a study of metastatic and nonmetastatic thyroid tumors. TCRdb re-called clones from the PCR reads using MiXCR. Here the sample spans about 43,000 clones, under 4% being singletons. Thyroid surgery was preceded by no treatment in any patient. The sequenced sample was blood. All receptors come from a female donor with papillary thyroid cancer or a benign thyroid nodule (not recorded which). Some clones in this sample may be carry-over from other donors' samples.

V gene TRBV4-1 combines with J gene TRBJ2-1; possible D gene TRBD1, 6 bases. The CDR3 runs 15 residues. Germline values: CDR1 MGHRA, CDR2 YSYEKL. V was pared by 1 base and J by 8 bases, with 15 bases between. The CDR3 loop reads CASSQGVNRVDEQFF. CDR3 in DNA: TGCGCCAGCAGCCAAGGGGTAAACAGGGTCGATGAGCAGTTCTTC.

At least ten counts were recorded for this clone. The V gene is TRBV20-1, the J gene TRBJ2-5; D not resolved. The V gene lost 0 bases and the J gene lost 4 bases, with 0 bases spanning the gap. The germline gives CDR1 DFQATT, CDR2 SNEGSKA (reference sequence). CDR3 length equals 10 residues. The CDR3 bases are TGCAGTGCTAGAGAAGAGACCCAGTACTTC. Its translation: CSAREETQYF.

The table lists this clone with many counts. The chain couples TRBV19 to TRBJ2-3; 8 bases match TRBD1. V lost 0 bases, J lost 1 base, and 9 bases stayed unmatched. Germline values: CDR1 LNHDA, CDR2 SQIVND (reference sequence). The CDR3 totals 18 residues. CDR3 DNA sequence: TGTGCCAGTAGTATAGATCGAGGACAGGGCTGGGGCACAGATACGCAGTATTTT. Protein: CASSIDRGQGWGTDTQYF.

This clone turned up a few times. The chain is built from TRBV6-1 and TRBJ2-7, with a possible D match to TRBD2 (5 bases). The CDR3 is 13 residues long. Trimming pared 3 bases from V and 7 bases from J, leaving 13 bases between. Germline CDR1 MNHNS, CDR2 SASEGT. CDR3 coding DNA: TGTGCCAGCAGTGAGCGGTTGACGGGGGAGCAGTACTTC. Translated: CASSERLTGEQYF.

At least ten counts were recorded for this clone. The chain has TRBV27 and TRBJ2-1, with D perhaps matching TRBD2 (5 bases). Germline V lookup: CDR1 MNHEY, CDR2 SMNVEV (reference sequence). Trimming removed 5 bases from V and 9 bases from J, with 8 bases in between. CDR3 length: 11 amino acids. This CDR3 is CASSRAGEQFF. The CDR3 DNA reads as TGTGCCAGCAGTCGGGCGGGTGAGCAGTTCTTC.

Many counts were recorded for this clone. Given a much more abundant clone one base away, this may be a read error. The rearrangement links TRBV12-3 or TRBV12-4 to TRBJ1-1; 9 nucleotides agree with TRBD1. The CDR3 is made up of 13 amino acids. The V and J ends lost 6 bases and 6 bases, in that order; junction bases with no gene match: 5. The CDR3 nucleotides are TGTGCCAGCAGGACAGGGGGGGCGGCTGAAGCTTTCTTT. It is translated as CASRTGGAAEAFF.

This clone was picked up many times. The J gene is TRBJ1-5, the V gene TRBV12-3 or TRBV12-4; the D is unclear. This CDR3 has 14 residues. V was clipped by 2 bases and J by 4 bases, with 9 bases between them. Here the CDR3 reads CASSLSSGNQPQHF. The CDR3, as DNA: TGTGCCAGCAGTTTAAGTAGTGGGAATCAGCCCCAGCATTTT.

This clone is labeled as medium-sized. The chain employs TRBV9 and TRBJ2-3; 9 bases align to TRBD1. V dropped 0 bases and J dropped 2; count of bases not matched to a gene: 4. This CDR3 contains 16 residues. CDR1 is SGDLS and CDR2 is YYNGEE in the germline V gene. CDR3 amino acids: CASSVEGQGNTDTQYF. The CDR3 DNA reads as TGTGCCAGCAGCGTAGAGGGACAGGGAAACACAGATACGCAGTATTTT.

The rearrangement joins TRBV27 to TRBJ2-1, with 7 bases fitting TRBD2. Unmatched junction bases numbered 11, after V lost 5 bases and J lost 7 bases. In germline, CDR1 is MNHEY, CDR2 SMNVEV (reference sequence). The CDR3 sequence is 15 residues long. CDR3 sequence: CASSESSGGDNEQFF. CDR3 nucleotide sequence: TGTGCCAGCAGTGAATCTAGCGGAGGTGATAATGAGCAGTTCTTC.

This clone has at least ten counts. The chain joins TRBV6-1 to TRBJ1-2; D call uncertain. The germline gives CDR1 MNHNS, CDR2 SASEGT. V lost 3 bases to trimming and J lost 6 bases, with 17 bases between them. CDR3 length: 15 residues. The CDR3 region is CASSDTSTRGNGYTF. The CDR3 DNA is TGTGCCAGCAGTGACACATCTACCCGCGGAAATGGCTACACCTTC.

This clone was counted many times. This chain joins TRBV30 and TRBJ2-7, with 8 bases aligning to TRBD2. The V gene end was trimmed by 2 bases and the J gene end by 7 bases; junction bases not matched to a gene: 13. Per germline, CDR1 GTSNPN and CDR2 SVGIG (reference sequence). The CDR3 loop spans 15 amino acids. The chain's CDR3 is CAWSPWVAGRREQYF. CDR3 bases: TGTGCCTGGAGTCCCTGGGTAGCGGGGAGGAGAGAGCAGTACTTC.

The chain couples TRBV11-2 to TRBJ1-3; D not certain. The CDR3 is made up of 14 amino acids. Germline-derived CDR1 and CDR2 are SGHAT and FQNNGV. Trimming pared 8 bases from V and 0 bases from J, leaving 11 bases between. The CDR3, as DNA: TGTGCCAGCGAAGTAGGGCACTCTGGAAACACCATATATTTT. It is translated as CASEVGHSGNTIYF.

This clone was counted at least ten times. The chain recombines TRBV15 with TRBJ1-5; D possibly corresponds to TRBD1 (5 bases). The germline V gene encodes CDR1 LNHNV and CDR2 YYDKDF (reference sequence). Deletions cut 1 base from V and 5 bases from J, with 6 bases between. CDR3 length: 13 residues. CDR3 coding DNA: TGTGCCACCAGCAGAGGGGGCGATCAGCCCCAGCATTTT. Its translation is CATSRGGDQPQHF.

This clone was counted only a few times. The V gene is TRBV28, the J gene TRBJ2-7; 13 bases fit TRBD2. Unmatched junction bases numbered 7, after V lost 7 bases and J lost 1 base. Germline V CDR1 and CDR2: MDHEN, SYDVKM. This CDR3 is built from 16 residues. The CDR3 DNA sequence: TGTGCCAGCACCCCTCCGGGACTAGCGGGGTCCTACGAGCAGTACTTC. Translating it yields CASTPPGLAGSYEQYF.

This clone was counted only a few times. The gene calls are TRBV6-5 and TRBJ2-6; D possibly corresponds to TRBD2 (6 bases). CDR1 and CDR2 from the germline V gene are MNHEY and SVGAGI. V shed 0 bases and J shed 0 bases, with 6 bases lying between them. The CDR3 covers 16 residues. DNA of the CDR3: TGTGCCAGCAGTTACTCGGGGGGCTCTGGGGCCAACGTCCTGACTTTC. This translates into CASSYSGGSGANVLTF.

This clone occurred many times. The gene calls are TRBV30 and TRBJ2-1; tentatively, D is TRBD1 (5 bases). V lost 3 bases to trimming and J lost 10 bases, with 16 bases between them. The V gene's germline CDR1 is GTSNPN and CDR2 SVGIG (reference sequence). This CDR3 spans 13 amino acids. The CDR3 is CAWSKGEVGEQFF. In DNA form, the CDR3 reads TGTGCCTGGAGCAAAGGGGAAGTGGGGGAGCAGTTCTTC.

The chain joins TRBV28 to TRBJ1-5; the D gene is possibly TRBD1 (5 bases). V gave up 10 bases and J gave up 7 bases, with 23 bases separating them. The CDR3 is 15 amino acids. The germline gives CDR1 MDHEN, CDR2 SYDVKM. CDR3 nucleotides: TGTGCCACCAGGGATTGGACGGTACCGTCCCAGCCCCAGCATTTT. Protein product: CATRDWTVPSQPQHF.

This clone is labeled medium-sized. CDR3 sequence (DNA): TGCAGTGCTAGTTTTGGGACAGGGAATCAGCCCCAGCATTTT. Protein: CSASFGTGNQPQHF. The genes are TRBV20-1 and TRBJ1-5; 9 nucleotides line up with TRBD1. Germline-derived CDR1 and CDR2 are DFQATT and SNEGSKA (reference sequence). The CDR3 loop spans 14 amino acids. With 3 bases clipped from V and 4 bases from J, the junction kept 4 bases outside the gene matches.

This clone was observed many times. The conserved phenylalanine or tryptophan normally closing the CDR3 is absent here, so this likely arose from a read error. V and J are TRBV20-1 and TRBJ1-1; the D is unclear. This CDR3 has 14 residues. Germline lookup yields CDR1 DFQATT and CDR2 SNEGSKA (reference sequence). V lost 3 bases to trimming and J lost 1 base, with 12 bases between them. In nucleotides, the CDR3 is TGCAGTGCTAGGCCCGTTTTGGGGAACACTGAAGCTTTCCTT. Protein: CSARPVLGNTEAFL.

The V gene is TRBV2, the J gene TRBJ2-7, with TRBD2 identical over 7 bases. J was trimmed by 3 bases and V by 10 bases; bases with no gene match: 12. The CDR3 has 14 residues. CDR1 SNHLY and CDR2 FYNNEI come from the germline V gene. CDR3 nucleotides: TGTGCCATACTAGCCGGCGGGAGAAGCTACGAGCAGTACTTC. This translates into CAILAGGRSYEQYF.

This clone was recorded many times. The chain is built from TRBV5-1 and TRBJ1-1; the D gene is possibly TRBD1 (5 bases). From germline, CDR1 is SGHRS and CDR2 YFSETQ. V gave up 4 bases and J gave up 4 bases, with 14 bases separating them. The CDR3 spans 14 residues. This chain's CDR3 is CASSEVGGSTEAFF. Here the CDR3 DNA reads TGCGCCAGCAGCGAGGTGGGGGGGAGCACTGAAGCTTTCTTT.

The sample holds many counts of this clone. This rearrangement joins TRBV12-3 or TRBV12-4 to TRBJ2-7; perhaps TRBD2 as D (6 bases). This CDR3 comprises 15 residues. V lost 6 bases and J lost 0, with 15 bases in between. The CDR3, as DNA: TGTGCCAGCAGCCCGACCCAGCGGGCCTCCTACGAGCAGTACTTC. Translating it yields CASSPTQRASYEQYF.

Only a few counts were recorded for this clone. The chain uses TRBV6-2 or TRBV6-3 and TRBJ1-5, with a tentative D call TRBD1 (5 bases). The CDR3 is made up of 13 amino acids. The germline V gene encodes CDR1 MNHEY and CDR2 SVGEGT. V dropped 2 bases and J dropped 6 bases, with 8 bases sitting between them. As DNA, the CDR3 is TGTGCCAGCAGTTACAGGAGGGGTCAGCCCCAGCATTTT. It yields the protein CASSYRRGQPQHF.

This clone was counted many times. The rearrangement links TRBV28 to TRBJ1-5, with D hard to call. Between the trimmed V and J ends, which lost 7 bases and 3 bases, there was a span of 13 bases. CDR1 MDHEN and CDR2 SYDVKM come from the germline V gene. The CDR3 sequence is 14 residues long. The CDR3 loop reads CASMIGSANQPQHF. The DNA of the CDR3 is TGTGCCAGCATGATTGGGTCAGCCAATCAGCCCCAGCATTTT. Together with reference TRBV28 and TRBJ1-5, the CDR3 gives the full variable domain: DVKVTQSSRYLVKRTGEKVFLECVQDMDHENMFWYRQDPGLGLRLIYFSYDVKMKEKGDIPEGYSVSREKKERFSLILESASTNQTSMYLCASMIGSANQPQHFGDGTRLSIL.

The chain combines TRBV12-3 or TRBV12-4 with TRBJ2-5, with 12 nucleotides matching TRBD2. With V trimmed by 3 bases and J by 1 base, 3 bases remained unmatched. This CDR3 spans 16 amino acids. CDR3 sequence reads: CASSFGTSGFQETQYF. The CDR3 bases are TGTGCCAGCAGTTTTGGGACTAGCGGGTTCCAAGAGACCCAGTACTTC.

Many counts were recorded for this clone. This sequence joins TRBV9 and TRBJ2-3, with TRBD2 matching 7 bases. The CDR3 extends over 16 amino acids. CDR1 is SGDLS and CDR2 is YYNGEE in the germline V gene. V was clipped by 3 bases and J by 0 bases; unmatched bases: 7. The CDR3: CASSGAGGRSTDTQYF. CDR3 coding DNA: TGTGCCAGCAGCGGGGCCGGGGGGAGGAGCACAGATACGCAGTATTTT.

This clone was counted ten times or more. The chain couples TRBV28 to TRBJ1-2; 9 nucleotides match TRBD1. The CDR3 runs to 15 residues. V lost 5 bases and J lost 2; bases outside the gene matches: 6. CDR1 is MDHEN, CDR2 SYDVKM, per germline. The CDR3 DNA reads TGTGCCAGCAGTCGACCCGGGACAGGGAACTATGGCTACACCTTC. Protein: CASSRPGTGNYGYTF.